This T cell receptor (beta chain) was captured by sequencing in a study of CD8+CD57+ T cells in acquired aplastic anemia (dated by TCRdb to 2017 to 2018). A note on the overall study: DNA extracted from sorted CD4+ and CD8+ cells had a mean of around 3 ug, with a range of about 0.18 to 27.4 ug. For healthy donor samples, the average read count was about 9.8 million for CD4+ cells and 11 million to 14 million for CD8+ cells.

Genomic DNA was used as template for profiling of TCR beta VDJ combinations and CDR3 sequences. TCR repertoire sequencing was run on an Illumina HiSeq 2000. On the authors' methods: TRBV/TRBJ rearrangement plots, CDR3 size and DJ length profiles, and Simpson's diversity index were used to assess repertoires. The most abundant DNA sequence in the deep sequencing data was defined as the immunodominant clone. CDR3 amino acid sequences were checked for sharing across subjects and were also compared against the VDJdb database and published repertoires. TCRdb itself trimmed the public reads at Q25 with fastp, ran MiXCR and retained productive beta chains. Records with the same CDR3 protein are collapsed into one entry carrying the most frequent genes and DNA. Clone size and V and J calls follow TCRdb, not the original study. Present in this sample are approximately 98,000 distinct CDR3 sequences, approximately 49% of which were seen just once. Of the sample, under 35% is held by the ten largest clones.

The study deep-sequenced TCR repertoires of sorted CD4+ and CD8+ blood T cells from severe aplastic anemia patients and healthy subjects. Ficoll-Paque density gradient centrifugation was used to isolate peripheral blood mononuclear cells. CD4+ and CD8+ T cells were sorted by FACS or magnetic beads before DNA extraction. Inclusive of the bounding cysteine and phenylalanine, the CDR3 is 14 residues long. Left in the record is the CDR3 DNA by itself, 42 bases read in frame from the first base. The CDR1 and CDR2 encoded by the germline V gene (reference sequence) are DFQATT and SNEGSKA. V and J are trimmed by 3 bases and 6 bases, and the gene matches miss 4 bases of the junction. Overall study outcomes, separate from this receptor: Twenty-nine CD8+ CDR3 sequences were found in both patients and controls but appeared to be highly expressed in patients and within the immunodominant clones of the patients. CD8+ Simpson's diversity did not differ significantly between patients and healthy controls (P=0.060).

This clonotype was seen at least ten times. No antigen is known for it. Base-call qualities are not available, and no considerably larger clone is one nucleotide away. The sample consisted of sorted CD4+, CD8+, or CD8+CD57+ T cells (not recorded which) from PBMCs. This receptor was identified in a human donor in good health, serving as a control. This chain is built from TRBV20-1 and TRBJ2-1; a stretch of 11 junction bases matches TRBD2. The nucleotide sequence is given as TGCAGTGCTAGTTCTAGCGGGGGGAGCAATGAGCAGTTCTTC. Its protein is CSASSSGGSNEQFF.